These 3 T cell receptor beta chains came from one sample sequenced in a study of cytomegalovirus exposure and HLA in healthy donors. The study ran its PCR with 60 Vbeta and 13 Jbeta primers. Some clones are missing from TCRdb's copy, which holds only in-frame ones; the method was immunoSEQ multiplex PCR. The table records under 200,000 clones, roughly 78% of them present only once. The source material was PBMCs. All receptors come from a woman aged 40 to 49 in good health and CMV-seronegative.

V gene TRBV7-6 combines with J gene TRBJ2-1; D might be TRBD1 (5 bases). Germline CDR1 reads SGHVS; CDR2 reads FNYEAQ. V lost 0 bases and J lost 0, with 12 bases in between. CDR3 length equals 17 residues. CDR3 in amino acids: CASSLASRQGSYNEQFF. In nucleotides, the CDR3 is TGTGCCAGCAGCTTAGCTTCCCGGCAGGGCTCCTACAATGAGCAGTTCTTC.

This chain links TRBV5-8 with TRBJ1-1, with D unresolved. Per germline, CDR1 SGHTS and CDR2 YDEGEE. This CDR3 region has 13 residues. V was pared by 1 base and J by 0 bases, with 4 bases between. CDR3 coding DNA: TGTGCCAGCAGCTTGCAGATGAACACTGAAGCTTTCTTT. The encoded protein is CASSLQMNTEAFF. The full variable domain, completed using reference TRBV5-8 and TRBJ1-1, is EAGVTQSPTHLIKTRGQQATLRCSPISGHTSVYWYQQALGLGLQFLLWYDEGEERNRGNFPPRFSGRQFPNYSSELNVNALELEDSALYLCASSLQMNTEAFFGQGTRLTVV.

This clone has only a few counts. V and J are TRBV27 and TRBJ1-5; 7 bases agree with TRBD1. Unmatched junction bases numbered 3, after V lost 2 bases and J lost 2 bases. Germline-derived CDR1 and CDR2 are MNHEY and SMNVEV (reference sequence). The CDR3 sequence is 15 residues long. CDR3 sequence: CASSLTGVGNQPQHF. The CDR3 bases are TGTGCCAGCAGTTTAACAGGGGTAGGCAATCAGCCCCAGCATTTT.